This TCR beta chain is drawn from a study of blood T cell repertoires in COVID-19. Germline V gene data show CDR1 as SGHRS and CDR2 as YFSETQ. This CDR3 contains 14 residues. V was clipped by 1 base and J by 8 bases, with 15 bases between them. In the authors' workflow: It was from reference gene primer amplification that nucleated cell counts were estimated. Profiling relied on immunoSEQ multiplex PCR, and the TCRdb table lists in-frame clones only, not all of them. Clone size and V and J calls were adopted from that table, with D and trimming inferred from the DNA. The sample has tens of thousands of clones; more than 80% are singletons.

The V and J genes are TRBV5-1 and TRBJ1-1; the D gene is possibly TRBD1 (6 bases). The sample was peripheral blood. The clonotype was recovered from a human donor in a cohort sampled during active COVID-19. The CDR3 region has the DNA TGCGCCAGCAGCTTGCGAGGCCAGGGGCCCGAAGCTTTCTTT. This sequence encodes CASSLRGQGPEAFF.